Below are 14 T cell receptor beta chains sequenced from a single sample in a study of T cell repertoires in cytomegalovirus infection. TCRdb processed the reads anew with MiXCR; each CDR3 protein has one entry. Found here are around 530,000 distinct CDR3 sequences, approximately 15% of them singletons; the top ten hold around 25%. Sequencing input: CD8+ T cells from PBMCs. These receptors all come from a human donor in good health (CMV status not recorded). Some clones in this sample may be carry-over from other donors' samples.

The gene calls are TRBV4-1 and TRBJ2-7, with 7 positions matching TRBD1. CDR1 and CDR2 from the germline V gene are MGHRA and YSYEKL. The CDR3 consists of 14 residues. Germline trimming cut 4 bases from V and 2 bases from J; bases unmatched to any gene: 5. The chain's CDR3 is CASSPKQGPYEQYF. The CDR3 region has the DNA TGCGCCAGCAGCCCCAAACAGGGGCCCTACGAGCAGTACTTC.

A few counts support this clonotype. The chain employs TRBV3-1 and TRBJ1-2; no clear D. Germline CDR1 reads LGHDT; CDR2 reads YNNKEL (reference sequence). The CDR3 spans 14 residues. Deletions cut 3 bases from V and 4 bases from J, with 12 bases between. CDR3: CASSHGPSTYGYTF. Written as DNA, the CDR3 is TGTGCCAGCAGCCACGGACCGTCTACCTATGGCTACACCTTC.

In its sample, this clonotype was seen a few times. V gene TRBV7-3 combines with J gene TRBJ2-1; 8 bases align to TRBD2. Germline CDR1 is SGHTA and CDR2 is FQGTGA. V lost 5 bases to trimming and J lost 0 bases; unmatched junction nucleotides: 24. The CDR3 spans 22 residues. CDR3 coding DNA: TGTGCCAGCAGCCCTGGCTGGTCAGCGGGAGAAGACAAGGCCCTCTCCTACAATGAGCAGTTCTTC. It encodes CASSPGWSAGEDKALSYNEQFF.

The chain recombines TRBV4-2 with TRBJ2-5; possible D gene TRBD1, 6 bases. CDR3 length equals 12 residues. Trimming stripped 1 base from V and 7 bases from J, with 7 bases between. The germline V gene encodes CDR1 LGHNA and CDR2 YNFKEQ. The CDR3 sequence: CASSQGGGTQYF. In DNA, the CDR3 is TGTGCCAGCAGCCAAGGAGGGGGGACCCAGTACTTC.

The chain combines TRBV2 with TRBJ2-1, with no clear D. The CDR3 is made up of 12 amino acids. Per the germline V gene, CDR1 is SNHLY and CDR2 is FYNNEI. V was shortened by 9 bases and J by 7 bases, with 13 bases between the two germline ends. The CDR3: CARINLRNEQFF. In nucleotides, the CDR3 is TGTGCCAGAATTAATCTGAGAAATGAGCAGTTCTTC. Supplemented by reference TRBV2 and TRBJ2-1, the full variable domain reads EPEVTQTPSHQVTQMGQEVILRCVPISNHLYFYWYRQILGQKVEFLVSFYNNEISEKSEIFDDQFSVERPDGSNFTLKIRSTKLEDSAMYFCARINLRNEQFFGPGTRLTVL.

CDR3 amino acids: CSARPMSFSQETQYF. The CDR3 bases are TGCAGTGCTAGACCCATGAGTTTTTCCCAAGAGACCCAGTACTTC. V gene TRBV20-1 combines with J gene TRBJ2-5, with D unclear. The CDR3 is made up of 15 amino acids. Trimming cost V 2 bases and J 1 base, with 14 bases left between them. Looked up from germline, CDR1 is DFQATT and CDR2 is SNEGSKA (reference sequence).

In its sample, this clonotype was seen a few times. CDR3: CANRQATSGNEQFF. CDR3 sequence (DNA): TGTGCCAACAGGCAAGCGACTAGCGGGAATGAGCAGTTCTTC. The J gene is TRBJ2-1, the V gene TRBV7-9; 10 bases align to TRBD2. The CDR3 contains 14 residues. With V trimmed by 10 bases and J by 7 bases, 10 bases remained unmatched. The germline V gene encodes CDR1 SEHNR and CDR2 FQNEAQ (reference sequence).

This clonotype was counted ten times or more. The CDR3 loop is CASSLGQGGGYTF. DNA of the CDR3: TGTGCCAGCAGTCTCGGACAGGGGGGGGGCTACACCTTC. The rearrangement links TRBV27 to TRBJ1-2; 10 bases are a match to TRBD1. The CDR3 loop spans 13 amino acids. The ends lost 5 bases at V and 8 bases at J; junction bases unmatched: 5. CDR1 and CDR2 from the germline V gene are MNHEY and SMNVEV (reference sequence).

Ten or more counts support this clonotype. Written as DNA, the CDR3 is TGTGCCAGCAGCTCCTCCCCACAAGGGGATGGCTACACCTTC. Protein product: CASSSSPQGDGYTF. The rearrangement links TRBV7-9 to TRBJ1-2; D possibly corresponds to TRBD1 (5 bases). This CDR3 has 14 residues. V gave up 4 bases and J gave up 6 bases, with 15 bases separating them. In germline, CDR1 is SEHNR, CDR2 FQNEAQ (reference sequence).

This clonotype occurred a few times. V and J are TRBV2 and TRBJ2-1; no clear D gene. Germline-derived CDR1 and CDR2 are SNHLY and FYNNEI. The CDR3 has 10 amino acids. The CDR3 bases are TGTGGTAGTGGAGAGAATGAGCAGTTCTTC. Its protein product is CGSGENEQFF.

A word on this clonotype: A much larger clone lies one base from this, so it may be a read error. V and J are TRBV12-3 or TRBV12-4 and TRBJ1-1, with D hard to call. The V gene lost 3 bases and the J gene lost 4 bases, with 9 bases spanning the gap. The CDR3 sequence is 13 residues long. For the CDR3, the DNA is TGTGCCAGCAGTTTGTCGTTGGCCACTGAAGCTTTCTTT. This sequence encodes CASSLSLATEAFF.

In its sample, this clonotype was seen a few times. This chain links TRBV5-5 with TRBJ2-7; unclear D gene. Trimming took 0 bases from V and 4 from J, leaving 11 bases between them. Germline V gives CDR1 SGHKS, CDR2 YYEKEE (reference sequence). The CDR3 sequence is 14 residues long. CDR3 coding DNA: TGTGCCAGCAGCTTGGCTGGTTCGAAATACGAGCAGTACTTC. Amino acid sequence: CASSLAGSKYEQYF.

On this clonotype: At one end the junction does not follow the germline gene, possibly because of a read error. V gene TRBV6-6 combines with J gene TRBJ2-7; tentatively, D is TRBD1 or TRBD2 (5 bases each). Germline loops: CDR1 MNHNY, CDR2 SVGAGI (reference sequence). This CDR3 comprises 14 residues. For the CDR3, the DNA is TGTGCAAGCACCGGAGAGGGGTGCGAATACGAGAAGTACTTC. It yields the protein CASTGEGCEYEKYF.

This clonotype was seen only a few times. The rearrangement uses TRBV28 and TRBJ2-3; 9 bases fit TRBD2. CDR1 and CDR2 (germline): MDHEN, SYDVKM. V trimming: 6 bases; J trimming: 5 bases; junction bases outside the gene matches: 15. The CDR3 runs to 17 residues. Here the CDR3 reads CASSLNPSGRRVDTQYF. The CDR3 DNA follows: TGTGCCAGCAGCCTAAACCCAAGCGGGAGGCGGGTAGATACGCAGTATTTT.